A single TCR beta chain is shown here with its context. The sample belongs to a study of T-cell memory formation after mild COVID-19. Study context: Largely, TCR clusters stayed within a single donor.

Constant-segment-primed 5'RACE gave TCR alpha and TCR beta cDNA libraries with sample barcodes and UMIs. TCRdb independently ran MiXCR on the 5' RACE reads; one entry per CDR3 protein. The sample lists some 120,000 distinct CDR3 sequences, 17% occurring once. Germline trimming cut 3 bases from V and 4 bases from J; bases unmatched to any gene: 8. Germline CDR1 reads ENHRY; CDR2 reads SYGVKD. The CDR3 sequence is 15 residues long. The material sequenced was PBMCs or a T cell subset sorted from them (not recorded which). The chain carries TRBV10-3 and TRBJ1-2; 7 nucleotides match TRBD1. This clonotype was sampled from a man between 18 and 29 years old who had mild COVID-19 (a few samples of this study predate the infection). Cell type and time point are not known. The CDR3 region is CAISDLKTGLYGYTF. CDR3 DNA: TGTGCCATCAGTGACCTGAAGACAGGGCTCTATGGCTACACCTTC.